Sequencing of this TCR beta chain was carried out in a study of cytomegalovirus exposure and HLA in healthy donors. It was with 60 Vbeta and 13 Jbeta primers that the PCR ran. Assay used: immunoSEQ multiplex PCR; TCRdb lists only in-frame clones, some missing. The table has approximately 120,000 clones, about 81% seen once; the top ten hold around 1%. Points from the study as a whole: TCR beta sequences numbering around 15,000 were associated with HLA alleles at 0.05 false discovery rate in a later analysis.

Comment on this clone: The antigen remains undetermined.

Sequenced input: PBMCs. The source of this sequence is a woman in her 30s in good health and CMV-seronegative.

Here the CDR3 reads CASSIGQVETQYF. In DNA, the CDR3 is TGTGCCAGTAGTATAGGACAGGTGGAGACCCAGTACTTC. The chain is built from TRBV19 and TRBJ2-5, with a tentative D call TRBD1 (6 bases). Trimming removed 1 base from V and 5 bases from J, with 8 bases in between. The germline V gene encodes CDR1 LNHDA and CDR2 SQIVND (reference sequence). This CDR3 contains 13 residues.